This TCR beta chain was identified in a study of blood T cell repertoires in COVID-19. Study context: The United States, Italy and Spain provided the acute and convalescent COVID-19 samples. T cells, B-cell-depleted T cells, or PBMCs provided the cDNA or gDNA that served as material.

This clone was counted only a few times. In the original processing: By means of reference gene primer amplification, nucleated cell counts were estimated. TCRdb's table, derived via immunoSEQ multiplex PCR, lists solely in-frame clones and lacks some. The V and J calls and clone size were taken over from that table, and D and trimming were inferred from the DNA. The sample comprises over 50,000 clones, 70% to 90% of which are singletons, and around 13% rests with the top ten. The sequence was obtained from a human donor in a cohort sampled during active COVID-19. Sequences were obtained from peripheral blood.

CDR3 nucleotides: TGTGCCAGCAGCCAAGCCGGCGGGGGACCCTACGAGCAGTACTTC. The encoded protein is CASSQAGGGPYEQYF. This chain uses TRBV3-1 (or the pseudogene TRBV3-2) with TRBJ2-7; 7 bases are shared with TRBD2. V was clipped by 1 base and J by 2 bases; unmatched bases: 5. The germline V gene has CDR1 LGHDT and CDR2 YNNKEL (reference sequence). This CDR3 region has 15 residues.